These 11 T cell receptor beta chains were sequenced from one sample in a study of shared clonotypes between healthy human individuals. This table comes from immunoSEQ multiplex PCR, and its TCRdb copy is limited to in-frame clones, with some not included. This table has about a million clones, approximately 80% appearing once. Sequenced: memory CD4+ T cells from PBMCs. Subset denoted: CD45RA-negative fraction. Source of these receptors: a man in his late teens or twenties in good health. Some clones in this sample may be carry-over from other donors' samples.

The V and J genes are TRBV7-3 and TRBJ2-2; 7 bases align to TRBD1. The V gene's germline CDR1 is SGHTA and CDR2 FQGTGA. The CDR3 runs 14 residues. J was trimmed by 4 bases and V by 8 bases; bases with no gene match: 7. The CDR3 region has the DNA TGTGCCAGCGGACTGACAGGGTTCACCGGGGAGCTGTTTTTT. Translated, it gives CASGLTGFTGELFF.

This clone was detected once. V is TRBV19 and J is TRBJ2-7, with 7 bases identical to TRBD1. Germline V gene lookup returns CDR1 LNHDA and CDR2 SQIVND (reference sequence). The V segment lost 7 bases and the J segment 5 bases; nucleotides outside the gene matches: 8. The CDR3 is made up of 13 amino acids. The CDR3 sequence: CASTKTGRDEQYF. The CDR3 nucleotides are TGTGCCAGTACCAAGACAGGGAGAGACGAGCAGTACTTC.

This clone was recorded once. In DNA, the CDR3 is TGTGCCATCAGTGAGTCACCGGCGGGAGGAGGAGATACGCAGTATTTT. Translation gives CAISESPAGGGDTQYF. The chain couples TRBV10-3 to TRBJ2-3, with 8 bases lining up with TRBD2. In germline, CDR1 is ENHRY, CDR2 SYGVKD. With V trimmed by 0 bases and J by 5 bases, 7 bases remained unmatched. The CDR3 covers 16 residues.

The table lists this clone with a count of one. The chain has TRBV5-4 and TRBJ2-3; D is perhaps TRBD2 (6 bases). The CDR3 extends over 13 amino acids. The germline V gene has CDR1 SGHNT and CDR2 YYREEE (reference sequence). V dropped 4 bases and J dropped 8 bases, with 14 bases sitting between them. This CDR3 reads CASSGGGQSTQYF. CDR3 sequence (DNA): TGTGCCAGCAGCGGGGGAGGTCAGTCTACGCAGTATTTT. The complete variable domain, with remaining parts taken from reference TRBV5-4 and TRBJ2-3, reads ETGVTQSPTHLIKTRGQQVTLRCSSQSGHNTVSWYQQALGQGPQFIFQYYREEENGRGNFPPRFSGLQFPNYSSELNVNALELDDSALYLCASSGGGQSTQYFGPGTRLTVL.

This clone was seen only once. This sequence joins TRBV2 and TRBJ2-2; TRBD2 might be the D (5 bases). Trimming cost V 1 base and J 2 bases, with 11 bases left between them. The germline V gene encodes CDR1 SNHLY and CDR2 FYNNEI. CDR3 length: 16 residues. The CDR3 nucleotides are TGTGCCAGCAGTGAAGTTGGCGGGCTAAACACCGGGGAGCTGTTTTTT. Translated, it gives CASSEVGGLNTGELFF.

The chain has TRBV28 and TRBJ2-7; 10 bases fit TRBD1. The trim removed 8 bases at V and 5 bases at J, leaving 12 bases unmatched. The CDR3 runs 15 residues. Looked up from germline, CDR1 is MDHEN and CDR2 is SYDVKM. CDR3: CASHSTGTGVDEQYF. The CDR3 DNA sequence: TGTGCCAGCCATTCGACCGGGACAGGGGTAGACGAGCAGTACTTC. The full variable domain, its missing parts supplied by reference TRBV28 and TRBJ2-7, is DVKVTQSSRYLVKRTGEKVFLECVQDMDHENMFWYRQDPGLGLRLIYFSYDVKMKEKGDIPEGYSVSREKKERFSLILESASTNQTSMYLCASHSTGTGVDEQYFGPGTRLTVT.

This chain joins TRBV30 and TRBJ1-2; no clear D gene. In germline, CDR1 is GTSNPN, CDR2 SVGIG (reference sequence). This CDR3 comprises 11 residues. Trimming stripped 5 bases from V and 8 bases from J, with 12 bases between. The chain's CDR3 is CAWPRFDGYTF. Written as DNA, the CDR3 is TGTGCCTGGCCGCGATTCGACGGCTACACCTTC.

This chain uses TRBV6-6 with TRBJ2-3; perhaps D is TRBD1 or TRBD2 (5 bases each). This CDR3 comprises 16 residues. The V gene lost 6 bases and the J gene lost 6 bases, with 22 bases spanning the gap. CDR1 MNHNY and CDR2 SVGAGI come from the germline V gene (reference sequence). The chain's CDR3 is CASRSPGPIPPDTQYF. The CDR3 DNA is TGTGCCAGCAGATCGCCGGGACCCATCCCTCCCGATACGCAGTATTTT.

The V gene is TRBV19, the J gene TRBJ2-2; no clear D gene. CDR3 length: 16 amino acids. Deletions cut 5 bases from V and 0 bases from J, with 13 bases between. The germline V gene has CDR1 LNHDA and CDR2 SQIVND (reference sequence). DNA for the CDR3: TGTGCCAGTAGTTCTCGAATAGCCCCGAACACCGGGGAGCTGTTTTTT. Translated, it gives CASSSRIAPNTGELFF.

DNA of the CDR3: TGTGCCAGCAGCTTAGGCGGGCAGCTAATTAATGAAAAACTGTTTTTT. Translation: CASSLGGQLINEKLFF. The chain is built from TRBV5-4 and TRBJ1-4; D is unresolved. With 2 bases removed from V and 4 bases from J, the gap between germline ends came to 15 bases. The CDR3 covers 16 residues. Germline lookup yields CDR1 SGHNT and CDR2 YYREEE (reference sequence). Full variable domain (missing parts from reference TRBV5-4 and TRBJ1-4): ETGVTQSPTHLIKTRGQQVTLRCSSQSGHNTVSWYQQALGQGPQFIFQYYREEENGRGNFPPRFSGLQFPNYSSELNVNALELDDSALYLCASSLGGQLINEKLFFGSGTQLSVL.

The chain recombines TRBV27 with TRBJ1-2; the D gene is possibly TRBD1 (6 bases). The CDR3 runs 16 residues. V lost 4 bases to trimming and J lost 7 bases, with 22 bases between them. Germline loops: CDR1 MNHEY, CDR2 SMNVEV (reference sequence). In DNA form, the CDR3 reads TGTGCCAGCAGTTCCCATGACAGTGGGGGGCGGCGTGGCTACACCTTC. Amino acid sequence: CASSSHDSGGRRGYTF.